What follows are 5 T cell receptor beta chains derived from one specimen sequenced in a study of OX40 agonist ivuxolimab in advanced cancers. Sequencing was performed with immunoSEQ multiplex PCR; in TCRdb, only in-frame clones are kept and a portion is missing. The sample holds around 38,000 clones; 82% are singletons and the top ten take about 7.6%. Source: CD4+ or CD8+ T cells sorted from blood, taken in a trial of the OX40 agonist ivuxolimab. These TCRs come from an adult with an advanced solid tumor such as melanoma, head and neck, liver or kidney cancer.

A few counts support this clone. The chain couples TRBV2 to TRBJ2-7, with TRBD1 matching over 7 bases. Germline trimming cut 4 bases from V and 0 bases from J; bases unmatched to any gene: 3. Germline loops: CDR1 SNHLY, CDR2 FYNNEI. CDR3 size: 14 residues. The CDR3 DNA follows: TGTGCCAGCAGTGGGGCAGGGGGCTCCTACGAGCAGTACTTC. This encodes CASSGAGGSYEQYF.

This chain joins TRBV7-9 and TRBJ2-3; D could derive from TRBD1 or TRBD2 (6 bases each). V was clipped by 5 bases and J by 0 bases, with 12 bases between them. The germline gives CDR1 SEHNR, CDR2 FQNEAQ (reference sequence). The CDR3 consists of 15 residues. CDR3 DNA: TGTGCCAGCAGCCCCCTCGGGGGCAGCACAGATACGCAGTATTTT. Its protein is CASSPLGGSTDTQYF.

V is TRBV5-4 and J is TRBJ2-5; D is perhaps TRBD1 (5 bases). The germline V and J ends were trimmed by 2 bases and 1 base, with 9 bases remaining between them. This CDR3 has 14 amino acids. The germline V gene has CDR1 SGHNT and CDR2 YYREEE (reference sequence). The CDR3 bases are TGTGCCAGCAGCTTACAAAGGGGCCAAGAGACCCAGTACTTC. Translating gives CASSLQRGQETQYF.

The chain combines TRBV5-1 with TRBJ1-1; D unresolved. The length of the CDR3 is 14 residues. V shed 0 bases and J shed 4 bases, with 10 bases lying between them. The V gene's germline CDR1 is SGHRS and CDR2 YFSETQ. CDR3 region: CASSLGRVATEAFF. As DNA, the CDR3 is TGCGCCAGCAGCTTGGGACGGGTGGCCACTGAAGCTTTCTTT.

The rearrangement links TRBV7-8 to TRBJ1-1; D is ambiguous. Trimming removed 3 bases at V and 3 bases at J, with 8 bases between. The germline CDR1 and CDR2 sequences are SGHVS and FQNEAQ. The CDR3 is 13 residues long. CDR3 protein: CASSFGFDTEAFF. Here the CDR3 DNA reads TGTGCCAGCAGCTTCGGGTTTGACACTGAAGCTTTCTTT.